This T cell receptor (beta chain) was sequenced for a study of blood T cell repertoires in COVID-19. Study at large: Nucleic acid was either cDNA or gDNA, and it came from T cells, B-cell-depleted T cells, or PBMCs.

The participants were between roughly 18 and 89 years old and came from some 23 US areas. Cohort placement rested on clinical history that participants reported themselves. Authors' data handling: Amplification with reference gene primers provided the estimates of nucleated cell counts. Profiled with immunoSEQ multiplex PCR; TCRdb holds only in-frame clones, not every one. V and J calls and clone size come straight from that table; D and trimming were deduced from the DNA. The table lists 130,000 to 150,000 clones, roughly 90% of them singletons, with approximately 1.3% in the top ten. Germline V lookup: CDR1 SGDLS, CDR2 YYNGEE. The CDR3 is made up of 15 amino acids. V trimming: 3 bases; J trimming: 0 bases; junction bases outside the gene matches: 3.

The clonotype originates from a woman in her 30s with acute COVID-19. The chain is built from TRBV9 and TRBJ1-3; 7 bases line up with TRBD1. Sequencing was carried out using PBMCs or T cells enriched from blood (not recorded which). CDR3 sequence reads: CASSGWTGSGNTIYF. The CDR3 bases are TGTGCCAGCAGCGGGTGGACAGGCTCTGGAAACACCATATATTTT.